This T cell receptor (beta chain) was captured in a study of T cells in Graves' hyperthyroidism and ophthalmopathy. Study summary: Once the initial diagnosis was made, peripheral blood was obtained before any treatment. Study-wide results and limits: A 13 V-J model separated ophthalmopathy from stable hyperthyroidism.

Concerning this clonotype: Its specificity is unknown.

Subjects aged 18 to 65 presented with newly diagnosed hyperthyroidism of less than 2 months' duration. Researchers barred patients who had uncontrolled infection, other autoimmune disease, pregnancy or lactation. What was amplified from RNA transcripts were TCR beta CDR3 regions. TCR CDR3 underwent first-round RT-PCR with the HTBI primer set. TCRdb re-called the multiplex PCR reads through MiXCR, storing one row per CDR3 protein. The sample lists roughly 700,000 distinct CDR3 sequences; over 35% were seen once. V lost 1 base and J 0 bases, leaving 9 bases between the germline ends. The CDR3 has 15 amino acids. From germline, CDR1 is SGHVS and CDR2 FQNEAQ.

This sequence originates from a woman in her thirties or forties with Graves' hyperthyroidism. The chain couples TRBV7-8 to TRBJ1-2; no firm D call. Sample: blood. CDR3 coding DNA: TGTGCCAGCAGCTTAGTTGAAGTTACTAACTATGGCTACACCTTC. It specifies CASSLVEVTNYGYTF.